This T cell receptor beta chain appears in the sequencing data of a study of T-cell memory formation after mild COVID-19 (TCRdb year 2021). Context from the whole study: Most TCR sequence clusters were specific to one of the two donors. T-cell clones expanding and contracting after mild COVID-19 in a couple of donors were tracked by longitudinal TCRalpha and TCRbeta repertoire sequencing. The cohort comprised two young, previously healthy adult volunteers, one female and one male. On the study overall, not on this receptor specifically: SARS-CoV-2 specificity was not confirmed for the second-wave clones peaking on day 37. Clones that contracted from day 15 to 85 showed balanced CD4/CD8 phenotypes, whereas a second wave of clones that expanded from day 15 to 37 leaned towards CD4+. Contracting CD4+ clones were found mainly in CM and EM memory subsets, while CD8+ clones were enriched in EMRA. Some responding clones were detected in pre-infection memory, suggesting pre-existing cross-reactive memory T cells joined the SARS-CoV-2 response. The study covered only a couple of mild cases, and larger cohorts including severe cases with pre-infection samples were considered necessary.

For sequencing, an Illumina NovaSeq 6000 was employed. TCRalpha and TCRbeta cDNA libraries were constructed by 5'RACE with constant-segment primers, with sample barcodes and unique molecular identifiers being introduced. Trizol reagent was used to extract RNA from every sample. The libraries were amplified in two PCR steps, and the second step added a second sample barcode and Illumina TruSeq adapters. Sequencing of the libraries was done on an Illumina NovaSeq, producing 2 x 150 bp paired-end reads. As for how the authors treated the data: The reads were demultiplexed and collapsed into UMI-guided consensus sequences using migec v1.2.7. Using mixcr v2.1.11, UMI consensuses were aligned to TRA and TRB V and J templates and then assembled into clonotypes. Expanded or contracted clonotypes were those called significant by both edgeR and NoisET, with noise models trained on biological replicates. For edgeR calls, the thresholds were a false discovery rate-adjusted p below 0.01 and a log2 fold-change of 1. PCA with hierarchical clustering of max-normalized trajectories of the 1000 most abundant clonotypes was used as exploratory dynamics analysis. The CD4 or CD8 phenotype of responding clones was assigned using the separately sequenced CD4+ and CD8+ repertoires. TCRdb passed the public sequencing reads through fastp at Q25 and MiXCR, retaining productive beta sequences. Each record represents a unique CDR3 protein, reported with the most common genes and DNA among its rows. TCRdb assigned the V and J calls; the authors' analysis was not used. A total of around 12,000 distinct CDR3 sequences appear in this sample, about 15% of them only once. The ten largest clonotypes hold 55% of the sample.

Ficoll-Paque density gradient centrifugation was the method used to isolate PBMCs. Turning to this clonotype: This receptor's antigen is unknown. Base qualities were left out, and no much larger clone turns up one base away.

Including cysteine and phenylalanine, the CDR3 has 15 amino acids. CDR3 DNA only is kept here, 45 bases in frame from base 1. CDR1 and CDR2, looked up from the germline V gene, are LGHNA and YNFKEQ. V drops 0 bases and J drops 1 base, leaving 8 bases in between. This TCR came from a man between 18 and 35 years old who had mild COVID-19 (a few samples of this study predate the infection). The sample titles of this study are shuffled in the database, so cell type and time point are left out; the donor was told from shared clones. Sequencing used PBMCs or a T cell subset sorted from them (not recorded which). The chain is assembled from TRBV4-2 and TRBJ2-3; the D gene identity is not certain. The DNA is as follows: TGTGCCAGCAGCCAAGATCACCTTCGCACAGATACGCAGTATTTT. Its protein reads: CASSQDHLRTDTQYF.